These T cell receptor beta chains were read from a single sample in a study of type 1 and type 2 diabetes patients. One entry per CDR3 protein results from TCRdb running MiXCR on the multiplex PCR reads. The sample yields approximately 260,000 distinct CDR3 sequences, 45% to 60% seen once. The sample comprised peripheral blood mononuclear cells (PBMCs). These receptors were obtained from a young man with type 2 diabetes. Each CDR3 is given with its conserved first and last residue. D genes are given only for firm matches. Rows give clone size only sometimes, using once, few, many, or a class for an expanded clone.

>TRBJ2-5|-|TRBV25-1|TRBD1
TGTGCCAGTGGGCCGGGACAGGGGGTTGAGACCCAGTACTTC
CASGPGQGVETQYF
>TRBJ2-1|-|TRBV11-3|-
TGTGCCAGCAGCCAAGATATCAGGAATGAGCAGTTCTTC
CASSQDIRNEQFF
>TRBJ2-3|-|TRBV7-2|-
TGTGCCAGCAGCCCCGATCGGACGCAGTATTTT
CASSPDRTQYF
>TRBJ2-7|-|TRBV7-3|-
TGTGCCAGAAGCTCCCCTGTAGGGGGGGAACATGGTGGCGAGCAGTACTTC
CARSSPVGGEHGGEQYF
>TRBJ2-5|few|TRBV27|-
TGTGCCAGCAGTTCCGTCGCGGAGGGGGGGGAGACCCAGTACTTC
CASSSVAEGGETQYF
>TRBJ1-2|-|TRBV12-3/TRBV12-4|-
TGTGCCAGCAGTTTCTCGGTCGGCCTCGTCCACTATGGCTACACCTTC
CASSFSVGLVHYGYTF
>TRBJ1-2|-|TRBV4-1|-
TGCGCCAGCAGCCAAGAGAGATCCTATGGCTACACCTTC
CASSQERSYGYTF
>TRBJ2-7|few|TRBV20-1|TRBD1
TGCAGTGCCGGGACAGGGGAACCCTACGAGCAGTACTTC
CSAGTGEPYEQYF
>TRBJ1-2|-|TRBV4-1|-
TGTGCCAGCAGCCGTCCCGGGGCCAGGGTCCCTAACTATGGCTACACCTTC
CASSRPGARVPNYGYTF
>TRBJ2-1|-|TRBV6-6|-
TGTGCCAGCAGTTACTCCAGGTACAATGAGCAGTTCTTC
CASSYSRYNEQFF
>TRBJ2-7|-|TRBV2|-
TGTGCCAGCAGCCAAACCGGGACAAACTCCTACGAGCAGTACTTC
CASSQTGTNSYEQYF